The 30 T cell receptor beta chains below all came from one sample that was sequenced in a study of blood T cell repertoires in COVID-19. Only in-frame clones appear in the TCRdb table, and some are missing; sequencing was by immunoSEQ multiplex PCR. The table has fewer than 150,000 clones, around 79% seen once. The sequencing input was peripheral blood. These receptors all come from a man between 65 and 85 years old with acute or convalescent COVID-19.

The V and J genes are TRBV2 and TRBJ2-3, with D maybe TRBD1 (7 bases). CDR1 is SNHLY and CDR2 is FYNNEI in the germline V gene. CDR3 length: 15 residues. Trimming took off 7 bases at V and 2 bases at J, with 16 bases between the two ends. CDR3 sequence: CASTGGGQITDTQYF. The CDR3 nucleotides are TGTGCCAGCACCGGAGGGGGCCAAATCACAGATACGCAGTATTTT.

The CDR3 reads CASSVGFSGGPGDTQYF. In nucleotides, the CDR3 is TGTGCCAGCAGCGTAGGGTTTAGCGGGGGGCCTGGAGATACGCAGTATTTT. The chain uses TRBV9 and TRBJ2-3; TRBD2 agrees at 10 bases. This CDR3 has 17 amino acids. With V trimmed by 0 bases and J by 5 bases, 9 bases remained unmatched. CDR1 is SGDLS, CDR2 YYNGEE, per germline.

The CDR3 region has the DNA TGTGCCAGCAGCTTATTCGTGACAGGGGTCTCCACTGAAGCTTTCTTT. Translation gives CASSLFVTGVSTEAFF. V is TRBV7-2 and J is TRBJ1-1, with TRBD1 identical over 8 bases. The CDR3 consists of 16 residues. Germline V gene sequence: CDR1 SGHTA, CDR2 FQGNSA. V shed 2 bases and J 4 bases; nucleotides not matched to a gene: 9.

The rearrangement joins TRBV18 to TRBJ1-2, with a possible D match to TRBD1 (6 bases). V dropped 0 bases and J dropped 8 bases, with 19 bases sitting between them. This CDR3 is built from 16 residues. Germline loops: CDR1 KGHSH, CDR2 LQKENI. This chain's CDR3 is CASSPPQQTGFYGYTF. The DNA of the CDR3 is TGTGCCAGCTCACCACCACAACAGACAGGCTTCTACGGCTACACCTTC.

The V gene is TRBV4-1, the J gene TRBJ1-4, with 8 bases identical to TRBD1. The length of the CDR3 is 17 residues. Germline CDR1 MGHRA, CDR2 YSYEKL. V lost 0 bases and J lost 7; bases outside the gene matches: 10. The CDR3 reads CASSQDITGGEGEKLFF. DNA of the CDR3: TGCGCCAGCAGCCAAGATATAACAGGGGGTGAGGGTGAAAAACTGTTTTTT.

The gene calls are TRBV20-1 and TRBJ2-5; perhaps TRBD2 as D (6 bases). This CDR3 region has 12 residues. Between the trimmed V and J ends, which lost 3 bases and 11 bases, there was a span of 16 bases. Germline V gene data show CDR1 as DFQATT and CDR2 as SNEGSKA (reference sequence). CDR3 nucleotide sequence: TGCAGTGCTAGTAGCGGCGGGGCCCCGCAGTACTTC. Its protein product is CSASSGGAPQYF.

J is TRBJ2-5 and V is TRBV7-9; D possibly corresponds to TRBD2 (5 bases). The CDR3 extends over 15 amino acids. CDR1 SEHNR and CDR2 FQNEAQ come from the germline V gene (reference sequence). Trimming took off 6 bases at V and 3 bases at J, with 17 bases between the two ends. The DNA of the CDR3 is TGTGCCAGCAGTGACATCGGCGGGCGAGAAGAGACCCAGTACTTC. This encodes CASSDIGGREETQYF.

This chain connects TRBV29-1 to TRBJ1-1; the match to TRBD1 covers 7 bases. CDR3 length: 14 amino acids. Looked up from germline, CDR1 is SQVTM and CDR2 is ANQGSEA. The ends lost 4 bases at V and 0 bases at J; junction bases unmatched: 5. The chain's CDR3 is CSVGETGLNTEAFF. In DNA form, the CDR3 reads TGCAGCGTTGGGGAGACAGGGCTGAACACTGAAGCTTTCTTT.

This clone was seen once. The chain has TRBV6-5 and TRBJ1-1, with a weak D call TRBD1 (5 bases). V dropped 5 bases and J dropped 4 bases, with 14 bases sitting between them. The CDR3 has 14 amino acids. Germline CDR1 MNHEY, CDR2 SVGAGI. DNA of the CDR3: TGTGCCAGCAGTAGGACAAGGGCGGCCACTGAAGCTTTCTTT. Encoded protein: CASSRTRAATEAFF.

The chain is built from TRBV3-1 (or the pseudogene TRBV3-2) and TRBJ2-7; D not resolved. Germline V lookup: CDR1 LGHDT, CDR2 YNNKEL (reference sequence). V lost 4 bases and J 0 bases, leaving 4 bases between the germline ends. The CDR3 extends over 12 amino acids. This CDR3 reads CASSRVSYEQYF. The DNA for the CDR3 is TGTGCCAGCAGCCGCGTCTCCTACGAGCAGTACTTC.

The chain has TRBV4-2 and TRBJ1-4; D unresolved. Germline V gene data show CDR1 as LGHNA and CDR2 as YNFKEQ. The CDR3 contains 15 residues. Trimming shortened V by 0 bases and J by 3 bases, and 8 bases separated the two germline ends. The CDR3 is CASSQDLIANEKLFF. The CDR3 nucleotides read TGTGCCAGCAGCCAAGATTTAATCGCTAATGAAAAACTGTTTTTT.

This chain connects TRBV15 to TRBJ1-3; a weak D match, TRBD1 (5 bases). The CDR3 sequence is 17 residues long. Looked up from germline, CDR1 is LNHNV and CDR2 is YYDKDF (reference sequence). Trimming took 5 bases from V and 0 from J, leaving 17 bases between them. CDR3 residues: CATSGSGARRSGNTIYF. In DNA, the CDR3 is TGTGCCACCAGCGGCAGTGGGGCCCGTCGCTCTGGAAACACCATATATTTT.

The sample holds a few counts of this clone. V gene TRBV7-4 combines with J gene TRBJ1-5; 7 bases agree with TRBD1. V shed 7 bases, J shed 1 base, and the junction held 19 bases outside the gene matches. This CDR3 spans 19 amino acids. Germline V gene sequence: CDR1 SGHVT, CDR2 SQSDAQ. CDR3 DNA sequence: TGTGCCAGCACCAAACGGTGGTACAGAGACAGGGCCAGCAATCAGCCCCAGCATTTT. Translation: CASTKRWYRDRASNQPQHF.

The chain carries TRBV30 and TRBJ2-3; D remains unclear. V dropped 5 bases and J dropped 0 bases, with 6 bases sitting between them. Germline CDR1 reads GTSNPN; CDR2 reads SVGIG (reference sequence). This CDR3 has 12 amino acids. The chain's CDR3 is CAWVPSTDTQYF. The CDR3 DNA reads TGTGCCTGGGTTCCAAGCACAGATACGCAGTATTTT.

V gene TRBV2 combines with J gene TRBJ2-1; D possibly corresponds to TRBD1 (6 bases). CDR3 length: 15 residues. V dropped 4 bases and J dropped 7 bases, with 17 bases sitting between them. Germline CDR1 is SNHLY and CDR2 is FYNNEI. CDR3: CASSGTAVYRNEQFF. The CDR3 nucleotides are TGTGCCAGCAGTGGGACAGCGGTATATAGGAATGAGCAGTTCTTC.

CDR3 nucleotide sequence: TGCGCCAGCAGCTTGGAAACGGGCCAGGCGGGGACCCAGTACTTC. As protein: CASSLETGQAGTQYF. The chain recombines TRBV5-1 with TRBJ2-5, with D perhaps TRBD2 (5 bases). CDR3 length: 15 amino acids. Germline V lookup: CDR1 SGHRS, CDR2 YFSETQ. The V end lost 0 bases, the J end lost 7 bases, and 16 bases lay between the germline ends.

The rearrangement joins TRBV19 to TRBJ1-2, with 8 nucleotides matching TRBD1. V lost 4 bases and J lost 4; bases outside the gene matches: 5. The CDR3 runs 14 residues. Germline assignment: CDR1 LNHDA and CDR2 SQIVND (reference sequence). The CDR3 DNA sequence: TGTGCCAGTAGTAGTCAGGGGGCTGGCTATGGCTACACCTTC. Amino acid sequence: CASSSQGAGYGYTF. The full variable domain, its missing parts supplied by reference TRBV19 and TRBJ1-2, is DGGITQSPKYLFRKEGQNVTLSCEQNLNHDAMYWYRQDPGQGLRLIYYSQIVNDFQKGDIAEGYSVSREKKESFPLTVTSAQKNPTAFYLCASSSQGAGYGYTFGSGTRLTVV.

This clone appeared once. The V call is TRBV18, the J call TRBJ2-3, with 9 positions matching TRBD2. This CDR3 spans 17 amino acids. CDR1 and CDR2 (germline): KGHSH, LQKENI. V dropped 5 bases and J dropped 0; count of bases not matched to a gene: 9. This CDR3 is CASSSAGTSPSTDTQYF. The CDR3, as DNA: TGTGCCAGCTCATCAGCCGGGACTAGCCCGAGCACAGATACGCAGTATTTT.

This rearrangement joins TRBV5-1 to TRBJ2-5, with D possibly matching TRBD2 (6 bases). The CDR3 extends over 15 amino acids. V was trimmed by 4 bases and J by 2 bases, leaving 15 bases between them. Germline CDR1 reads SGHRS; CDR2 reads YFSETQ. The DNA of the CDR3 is TGCGCCAGCAGCCCCCAGGGCGGGGAACAAGAGACCCAGTACTTC. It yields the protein CASSPQGGEQETQYF.

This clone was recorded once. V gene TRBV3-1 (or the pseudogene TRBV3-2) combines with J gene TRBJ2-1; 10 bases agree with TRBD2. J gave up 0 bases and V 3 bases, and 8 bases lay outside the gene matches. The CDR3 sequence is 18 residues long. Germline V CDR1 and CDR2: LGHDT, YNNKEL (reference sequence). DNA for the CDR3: TGTGCCAGCAGCCACCTCGCACTAGCGGGGTCCTCCTACAATGAGCAGTTCTTC. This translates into CASSHLALAGSSYNEQFF.

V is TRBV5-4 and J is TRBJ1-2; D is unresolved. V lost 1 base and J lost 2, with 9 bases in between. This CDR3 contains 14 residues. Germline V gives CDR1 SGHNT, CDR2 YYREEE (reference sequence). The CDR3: CASSLRGFNYGYTF. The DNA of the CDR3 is TGTGCCAGCAGCTTGCGGGGATTCAACTATGGCTACACCTTC.

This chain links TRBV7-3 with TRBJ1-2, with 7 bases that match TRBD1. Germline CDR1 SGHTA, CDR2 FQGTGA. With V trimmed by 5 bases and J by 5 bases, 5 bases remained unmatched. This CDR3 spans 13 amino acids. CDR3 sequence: CASSNGTVYGYTF. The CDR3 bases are TGTGCCAGCAGCAATGGGACAGTATATGGCTACACCTTC.

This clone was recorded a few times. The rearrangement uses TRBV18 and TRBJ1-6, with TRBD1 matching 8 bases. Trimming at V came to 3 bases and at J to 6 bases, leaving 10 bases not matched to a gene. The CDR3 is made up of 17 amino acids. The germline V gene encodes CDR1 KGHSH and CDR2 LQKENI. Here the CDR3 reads CASSPFGPGQVNSPLHF. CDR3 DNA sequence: TGTGCCAGCTCACCCTTCGGACCGGGACAGGTTAATTCACCCCTCCACTTT.

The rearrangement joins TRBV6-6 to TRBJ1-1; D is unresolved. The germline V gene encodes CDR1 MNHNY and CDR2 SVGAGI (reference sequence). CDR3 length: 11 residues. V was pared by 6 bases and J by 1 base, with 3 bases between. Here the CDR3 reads CASRANTEAFF. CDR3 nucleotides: TGTGCCAGCAGGGCGAACACTGAAGCTTTCTTT.

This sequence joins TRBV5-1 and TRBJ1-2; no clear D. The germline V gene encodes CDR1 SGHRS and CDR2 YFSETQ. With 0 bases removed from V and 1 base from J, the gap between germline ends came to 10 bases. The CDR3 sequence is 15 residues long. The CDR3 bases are TGCGCCAGCAGCTTGGCCGCGGGGTTTAACTATGGCTACACCTTC. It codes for CASSLAAGFNYGYTF.

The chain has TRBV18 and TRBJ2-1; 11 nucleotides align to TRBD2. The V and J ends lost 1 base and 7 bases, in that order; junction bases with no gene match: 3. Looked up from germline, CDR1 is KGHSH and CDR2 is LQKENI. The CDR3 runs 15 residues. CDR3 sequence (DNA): TGTGCCAGCTCACCACAAGGGACTAGCGGAAATGAGCAGTTCTTC. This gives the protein CASSPQGTSGNEQFF.

CDR3 amino acids: CASSPTTPRADTQYF. Written as DNA, the CDR3 is TGCGCCAGCAGCCCAACGACCCCTCGGGCAGATACGCAGTATTTT. The chain employs TRBV5-1 and TRBJ2-3; no clear D. Germline lookup yields CDR1 SGHRS and CDR2 YFSETQ. V shed 4 bases and J shed 4 bases, with 16 bases lying between them. This CDR3 region has 15 residues.

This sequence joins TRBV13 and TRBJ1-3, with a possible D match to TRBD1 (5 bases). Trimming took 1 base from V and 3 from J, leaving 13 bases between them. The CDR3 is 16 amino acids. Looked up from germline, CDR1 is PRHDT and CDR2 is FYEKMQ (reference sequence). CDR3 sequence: CASSLVGRAGGNTIYF. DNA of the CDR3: TGTGCCAGCAGCTTAGTCGGCAGGGCCGGTGGAAACACCATATATTTT.

The CDR3 here is CASSLEHNEQFF. The CDR3 nucleotides are TGTGCCAGCAGCTTGGAGCACAATGAGCAGTTCTTC. The chain links TRBV5-6 to TRBJ2-1; D is unclear. CDR1 SGHDT and CDR2 YYEEEE come from the germline V gene. Trimming shortened V by 0 bases and J by 5 bases, and 3 bases separated the two germline ends. The CDR3 runs to 12 residues.

The CDR3 nucleotides read TGTGCCAGCAAATTAGTCCTAGCGGGGGAGCTGTTTTTT. Protein: CASKLVLAGELFF. This sequence joins TRBV7-9 and TRBJ2-2, with D perhaps TRBD2 (6 bases). Germline-derived CDR1 and CDR2 are SEHNR and FQNEAQ (reference sequence). CDR3 length equals 13 residues. V lost 7 bases and J lost 8, with 14 bases in between.